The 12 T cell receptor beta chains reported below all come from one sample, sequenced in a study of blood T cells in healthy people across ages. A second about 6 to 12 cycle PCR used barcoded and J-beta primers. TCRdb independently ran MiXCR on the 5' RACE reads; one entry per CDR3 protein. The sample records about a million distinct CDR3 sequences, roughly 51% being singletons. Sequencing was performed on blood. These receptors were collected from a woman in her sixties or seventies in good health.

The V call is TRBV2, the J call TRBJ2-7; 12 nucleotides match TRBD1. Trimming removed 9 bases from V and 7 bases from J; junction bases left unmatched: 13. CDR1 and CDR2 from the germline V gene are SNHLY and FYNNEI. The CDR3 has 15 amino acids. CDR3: CASLRDRGRGNEQYF. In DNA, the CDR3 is TGTGCCAGTCTTCGGGACAGGGGGCGCGGGAATGAGCAGTACTTC.

The CDR3 loop reads CASSGIRTSGTVYEQYF. CDR3 nucleotides: TGTGCCAGCAGTGGCATACGGACTAGCGGGACCGTCTACGAGCAGTACTTC. The gene calls are TRBV6-1 and TRBJ2-7; 12 bases fit TRBD2. The CDR3 runs 17 residues. Germline trimming cut 4 bases from V and 3 bases from J; bases unmatched to any gene: 10. Germline V CDR1 and CDR2: MNHNS, SASEGT.

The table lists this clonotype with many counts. The CDR3 coding sequence is TGTGCCAGCAGCCGCGATCCGGGCTACGAGCAGTACTTC. As protein: CASSRDPGYEQYF. The chain joins TRBV7-7 to TRBJ2-7; D gene ambiguous. The V gene lost 5 bases and the J gene lost 3 bases, with 11 bases spanning the gap. CDR1 is SSHAT and CDR2 is FNYEAQ in the germline V gene (reference sequence). The CDR3 spans 13 residues. Filled out from reference TRBV7-7 and TRBJ2-7, the complete variable domain reads GAGVSQSPRYKVTKRGQDVTLRCDPISSHATLYWYQQALGQGPEFLTYFNYEAQPDKSGLPSDRFSAERPEGSISTLTIQRTEQRDSAMYRCASSRDPGYEQYFGPGTRLTVT.

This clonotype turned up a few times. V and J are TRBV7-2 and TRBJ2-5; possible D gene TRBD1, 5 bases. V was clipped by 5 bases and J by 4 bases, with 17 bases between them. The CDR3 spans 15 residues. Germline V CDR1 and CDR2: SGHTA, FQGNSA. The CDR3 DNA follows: TGTGCCAGCAGCCCCTGGTGGGGCCAAGGAGAGACCCAGTACTTC. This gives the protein CASSPWWGQGETQYF.

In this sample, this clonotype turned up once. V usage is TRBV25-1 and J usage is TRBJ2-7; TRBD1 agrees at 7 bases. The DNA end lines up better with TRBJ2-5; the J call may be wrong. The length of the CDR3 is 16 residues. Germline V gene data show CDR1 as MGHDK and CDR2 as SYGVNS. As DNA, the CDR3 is TGTGCCAGCAGTGTTCAGGGGACAGTTGGAAGAGAGACCCAGTACTTC. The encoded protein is CASSVQGTVGRETQYF.

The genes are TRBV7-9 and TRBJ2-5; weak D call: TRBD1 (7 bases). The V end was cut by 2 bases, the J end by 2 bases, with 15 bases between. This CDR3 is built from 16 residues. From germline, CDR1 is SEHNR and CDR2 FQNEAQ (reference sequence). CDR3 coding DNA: TGTGCCAGCAGCTTAAGCAGGGGGACTGGTCAAGAGACCCAGTACTTC. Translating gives CASSLSRGTGQETQYF.

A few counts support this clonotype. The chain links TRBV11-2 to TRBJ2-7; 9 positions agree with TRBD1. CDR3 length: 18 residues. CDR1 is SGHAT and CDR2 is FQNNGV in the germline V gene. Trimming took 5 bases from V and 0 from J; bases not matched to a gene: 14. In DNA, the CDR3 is TGTGCCAGCAGCCCCCTCAACAGGGGGCGCGGGACCTCCTACGAGCAGTACTTC. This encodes CASSPLNRGRGTSYEQYF.

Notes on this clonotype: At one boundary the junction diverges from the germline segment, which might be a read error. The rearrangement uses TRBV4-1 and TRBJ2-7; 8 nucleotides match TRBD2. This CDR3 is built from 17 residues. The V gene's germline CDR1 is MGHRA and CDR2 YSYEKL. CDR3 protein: CASGQAPGSGSAHEQYF. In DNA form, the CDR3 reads TGCGCCAGCGGCCAAGCCCCCGGGAGCGGGAGTGCCCACGAGCAGTACTTC.

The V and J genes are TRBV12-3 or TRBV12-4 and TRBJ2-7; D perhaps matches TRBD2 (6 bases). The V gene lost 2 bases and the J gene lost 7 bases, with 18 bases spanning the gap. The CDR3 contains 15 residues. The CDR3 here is CASSLSPGRSREQYF. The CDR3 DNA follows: TGTGCCAGCAGTTTAAGTCCAGGGAGGTCGAGGGAGCAGTACTTC.

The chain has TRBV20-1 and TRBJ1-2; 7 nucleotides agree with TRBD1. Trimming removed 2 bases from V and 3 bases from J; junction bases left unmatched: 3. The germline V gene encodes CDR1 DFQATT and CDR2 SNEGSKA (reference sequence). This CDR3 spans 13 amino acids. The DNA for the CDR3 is TGCAGTGCTAGAAAAGGGACAGACTATGGCTACACCTTC. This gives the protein CSARKGTDYGYTF.

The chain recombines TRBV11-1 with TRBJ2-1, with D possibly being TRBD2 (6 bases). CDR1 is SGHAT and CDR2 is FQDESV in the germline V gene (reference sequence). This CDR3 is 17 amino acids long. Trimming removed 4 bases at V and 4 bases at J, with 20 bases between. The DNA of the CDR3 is TGTGCCAGCAGCTCTCCGGGACTCGCGTTTAAGTACAATGAGCAGTTCTTC. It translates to CASSSPGLAFKYNEQFF. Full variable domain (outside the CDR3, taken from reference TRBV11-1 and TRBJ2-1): EAEVAQSPRYKITEKSQAVAFWCDPISGHATLYWYRQILGQGPELLVQFQDESVVDDSQLPKDRFSAERLKGVDSTLKIQPAELGDSAMYLCASSSPGLAFKYNEQFFGPGTRLTVL.

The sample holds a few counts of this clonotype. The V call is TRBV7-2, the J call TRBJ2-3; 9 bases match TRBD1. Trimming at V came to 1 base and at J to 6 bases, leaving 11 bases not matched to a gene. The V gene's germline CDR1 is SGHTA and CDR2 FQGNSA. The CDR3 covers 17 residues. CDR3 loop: CASSLVTGTGLSDTQYF. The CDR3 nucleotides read TGTGCCAGCAGCTTAGTAACCGGGACAGGGCTATCGGATACGCAGTATTTT.